The following is a TCR beta chain sequence with its context. Its antigen remains unknown. The entry originates in a study of regulatory T cells in long-lasting Graves disease. Overall study: Persistent cases took antithyroid drugs over 5 years and stayed TSH receptor antibody positive. Study-wide results and limits: With under 3,500 shared public clonotypes, persistent patients exceeded new patients, who shared about 1,000. Newly diagnosed disease favored TRBV20-1 and TRBJ2-1 over persistent disease.

Described time point: persistent/refractory GD, antithyroid drugs over 5 years with positive TRAb. PBMC RNA served as the TCR library source. Investigators prepared the TCR beta libraries by applying iRepertoire HTBI primers and Arm-PCR of CDR3 regions. TCRdb re-derived calls from the multiplex PCR reads in MiXCR, one entry per CDR3 protein. This sample has roughly 700,000 distinct CDR3 sequences, with 25% to 30% found just once. V was trimmed by 3 bases and J by 4 bases, leaving 9 bases between them. The V gene's germline CDR1 is LNHNV and CDR2 YYDKDF (reference sequence). This CDR3 is built from 13 residues.

The TCR sequence derives from a female donor with Graves disease. The sample consisted of peripheral blood mononuclear cells (PBMCs), taken when the disease was refractory, from a patient treated with antithyroid drugs. The gene calls are TRBV15 and TRBJ1-2, with a tentative D call TRBD1 (5 bases). The CDR3, as DNA: TGTGCCACCAGCAGGGGGACGGCCTATGGCTACACCTTC. Translation gives CATSRGTAYGYTF.